This TCR beta chain was captured in a study of human T cells and chemical hapten exposure (dated by TCRdb to the early 2020s). Turning to the overall study: For sensitization, 2% DPC in acetone was applied to a 2 cm by 2 cm area of upper inner arm skin. This study followed changes in the peripheral blood TCR repertoire in vivo during primary and secondary sensitization of alopecia patients to the hapten diphenylcyclopropenone (DPC). The patient cohort, mostly female, included alopecia areata with under or over 50% scalp involvement, alopecia totalis and alopecia universalis. Libraries were pooled for sequencing, and per-sample TCR yields varied mainly because of small differences in library volumes within the pool. For TCR sequencing, blood came from 25 to 35 alopecia patients at anywhere from one to four time points (pre-sensitization, 2, 6 and 24 weeks). Throughout the approximately 25-week study period, patients were also given weekly therapeutic DPC doses on the scalp. Patch testing on the upper back used Finn chambers containing 0.01% DPC, with scoring done after 6 days according to International Contact Dermatitis Research Group standards. Patient blood was sampled pre-sensitization (week 0) and at 2, 6 and about 24 weeks after DPC sensitization.

The label giving this sample's time point can be read as: patch test 3, about 24 weeks after DPC sensitization. Read against the paper, the sample's treatment or condition label means: therapeutic diphenylcyclopropenone sensitization with weekly scalp DPC. At every patch-test visit, the blood draw took place before the patch test was put on. Eligible patients were aged 18 to 70, diagnosed with alopecia, deemed suitable for DPC therapy, and excluded if pregnant. Total RNA was extracted from unfractionated whole blood collected in Tempus Blood RNA tubes. There are many counts of this clonotype. Which antigen it targets is not known. No much larger clone is present one base from it, and per-base qualities are unavailable. The junction shows trimming of 2 bases on V and 2 bases on J, plus 9 bases between the germline ends. The CDR3 has 14 amino acids, counting the end cysteine and phenylalanine. Kept here is only the CDR3 DNA, which spans 42 bases and is read in frame from base 1. The germline V gene provides CDR1 SGHRS and CDR2 YFSETQ.

Library prep was done by RACE. The sequencing machine was a NextSeq 500. During library preparation, unique molecular identifiers were attached to individual cDNA molecules so that TCRs could be counted in a quantitative, reproducible way. For every blood RNA sample, sequencing covered both the TCR alpha and TCR beta chains. Regarding the original processing steps: Samples had a median of roughly 91,000 TCRs, with a range from about 23,224 to 700,000. V, J and CDR3 annotation of the TCR reads was performed with the Decombinator software suite. For PS versus PT1 abundance plots, all samples were subsampled to the same number of TCRs (28,000). TCRs were defined as expanded if absent before sensitization and observed at least eight times at the 2-week time point. The public reads were reprocessed in TCRdb via fastp at Q25 and MiXCR, keeping in-frame beta chains. Merged by CDR3 protein, the rows form single entries marked with the most common genes and DNA. For this entry, the V and J calls and clone size follow TCRdb and not the study's own pipeline. This sample is represented by more than 80,000 distinct CDR3 sequences; about 10% of them were singletons. The ten biggest clones cover about 3.5% of the sample.

Broader findings and caveats from the paper: DPC sensitization did not change the number of TCRs with a frequency above 1 in 1000, and there was no evidence of changes in global repertoire structure. Compared with pre-sensitization or healthy control sets, expanded TCRs formed significantly more large CDR3 similarity clusters, which is consistent with antigen-driven responses. Repeated subsampling changed both the strength of the expansion versus patch-test correlation and the threshold at which that correlation became significant. Alopecia, a presumed autoimmune disease, was present in all patients, so the immune response of the patients might differ from that of healthy individuals. The number of PT1 expanded TCRs positively correlated with patch test score, significant at thresholds 8, 16 and 32 but not 4.

The V and J segments used are TRBV5-1 and TRBJ2-3, with a tentative D gene TRBD1 over 6 matching bases. This receptor was taken from a woman in her fifties or sixties with alopecia areata. Some clones in this sample may be carry-over from other donors' samples. The input for sequencing was whole blood, taken in connection with sensitization to the hapten diphenylcyclopropenone (DPC). CDR3 reads: CASSLTGITDTQYF. The sequence in DNA is TGCGCCAGCAGCTTAACAGGGATCACAGATACGCAGTATTTT.